These 3 T cell receptor beta chains share one sample of origin, sequenced in a study of control samples from healthy donors and cancer patients. Clones were read by immunoSEQ multiplex PCR, and TCRdb kept only the in-frame ones, dropping some. The table lists tens of thousands of clones, just over 90% of them singletons. Source material: blood. These receptor sequences come from a woman aged 18-29 years in good health.

CDR3 sequence reads: CASSDETRIYGYTF. The CDR3 DNA is TGTGCCAGCAGTGACGAGACCCGAATCTATGGCTACACCTTC. J is TRBJ1-2 and V is TRBV6-1; no reliable D call. Trimming stripped 3 bases from V and 4 bases from J, with 12 bases between. Per the germline V gene, CDR1 is MNHNS and CDR2 is SASEGT. The CDR3 spans 14 residues.

The rearrangement uses TRBV29-1 and TRBJ1-6, with 12 bases that match TRBD1. Germline-derived CDR1 and CDR2 are SQVTM and ANQGSEA. The CDR3 contains 14 residues. J lost 10 bases, V lost 6 bases, and 7 bases had no gene match. CDR3 in amino acids: CSVKGQGANSPLHF. CDR3 DNA sequence: TGCAGCGTGAAGGGACAGGGGGCGAACTCACCCCTCCACTTT. Supplemented by reference TRBV29-1 and TRBJ1-6, the full variable domain reads SAVISQKPSRDICQRGTSLTIQCQVDSQVTMMFWYRQQPGQSLTLIATANQGSEATYESGFVIDKFPISRPNLTFSTLTVSNMSPEDSSIYLCSVKGQGANSPLHFGNGTRLTVT.

The genes are TRBV5-1 and TRBJ1-1, with TRBD1 matching 12 bases. V trimming: 7 bases; J trimming: 1 base; junction bases outside the gene matches: 17. This CDR3 region has 19 residues. Germline-derived CDR1 and CDR2 are SGHRS and YFSETQ. CDR3 sequence reads: CASSPWPGTGGARNTEAFF. The CDR3 region has the DNA TGCGCCAGCTCCCCTTGGCCCGGGACAGGGGGCGCCCGGAACACTGAAGCTTTCTTT.